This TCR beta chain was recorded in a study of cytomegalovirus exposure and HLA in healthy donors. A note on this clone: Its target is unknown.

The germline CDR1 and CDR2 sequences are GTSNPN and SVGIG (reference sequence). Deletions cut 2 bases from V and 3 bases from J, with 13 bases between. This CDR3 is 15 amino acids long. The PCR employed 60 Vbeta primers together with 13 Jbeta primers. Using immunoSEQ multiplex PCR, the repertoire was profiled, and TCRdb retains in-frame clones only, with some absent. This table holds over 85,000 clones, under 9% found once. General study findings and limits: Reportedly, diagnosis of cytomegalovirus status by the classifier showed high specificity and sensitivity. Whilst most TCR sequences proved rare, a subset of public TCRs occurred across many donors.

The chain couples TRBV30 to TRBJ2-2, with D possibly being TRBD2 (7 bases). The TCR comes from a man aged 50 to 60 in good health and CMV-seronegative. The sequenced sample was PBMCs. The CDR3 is CAWSPTGRDTGELFF. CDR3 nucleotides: TGTGCCTGGAGTCCCACAGGGAGGGACACCGGGGAGCTGTTTTTT.